The rows below give T cell receptor beta chains drawn from one sample of a study of blood T cell repertoires in COVID-19. Generated by immunoSEQ multiplex PCR, the TCRdb table keeps only in-frame clones and is missing some. The sample contains under 200,000 clones, over 70% of which appear only once. Sequenced material: peripheral blood. All receptors come from a woman aged 80 or over with active or convalescent COVID-19. CDR3s leave out the opening cysteine and the closing phenylalanine or tryptophan.

v_call cdr3_aa
TRBV11-2 ASSLERGGPKNIQY
TRBV2 ASRTRTSGNTIY
TRBV6-5 ASSHPGLAAETQY
TRBV6-5 ATWGGNEQF
TRBV6-2/TRBV6-3 ASSPLNTGELF
TRBV6-6 ASSMTGWDTEAF
TRBV6-6 ASRYDRVDGYT
TRBV6-5 ASSYGVTGTQGYT
TRBV3-1/TRBV3-2 ASSPPLSGLASTGELF
TRBV5-1 ASSPGQFTDTQY
TRBV7-2 ASSLSTKSQY
TRBV6-1 ASSEGAAFNYGYT
TRBV7-9 ASSSSTDTQY
TRBV2 ASSVGSGGAGGELF
TRBV6-6 ASSPPGQGYTGELF
TRBV19 ASSIGPGQGLGKLF
TRBV6-2/TRBV6-3 ASSSGLAPFSDTQY
TRBV4-1 ASSQQRGDTQY
TRBV19 ASSRERGGEQY
TRBV9 ASSVNLGVGYT
TRBV7-9 ASSFQGNNSPLH
TRBV3-1/TRBV3-2 ASSDPRWGQSPLH
TRBV15 ATSRGAVQNTEAF
TRBV6-1 ASSEEASGGAWEQF
TRBV10-3 AISELGQKMNTEAF
TRBV11-3 ASSLLPTTTETQY
TRBV6-1 ASSQAGVDQPQH
TRBV19 ASSMGTTGNTIY
TRBV7-2 ASSPAYSTGDDYT
TRBV10-3 AISPDRTAYEQY
TRBV25-1 ASSPTGGEPQH
TRBV19 ASSIRLSGTPLH
TRBV18 ASSPWTSGGHRVETQY
TRBV7-2 ASSLTGQENQPQH
TRBV4-3 ASSQRTNEKLF